This TCR beta chain was observed in a study of spatial heterogeneity in lung cancer. V lost 6 bases and J 10 bases, leaving 19 bases between the germline ends. Germline values: CDR1 MDHEN, CDR2 SYDVKM. The length of the CDR3 is 14 residues. TCRdb processed the 5' RACE reads anew with MiXCR; each CDR3 protein has one entry. The sample carries 4,000 to 5,000 distinct CDR3 sequences, about 28% recorded once. Time point meaning: blood at routine non-recurrence follow-up after resection. In its sample, this clonotype ranks as medium-sized. The sequencing here drew on PBMCs, taken at follow-up. The sequence was obtained from a male donor with early-stage non-small cell lung cancer. The V gene is TRBV28, the J gene TRBJ1-5; D unclear. The chain's CDR3 is CASSSAGRGRPQHF. The CDR3 DNA sequence: TGTGCCAGCAGCTCCGCCGGCCGTGGCCGTCCCCAGCATTTT.